This entry features one T cell receptor beta chain sequence. Measured with immunoSEQ multiplex PCR; TCRdb has only the in-frame clones, and not every one. Here the sample spans around 100,000 clones, 75% to 90% being singletons. Trimming removed 1 base at V and 3 bases at J, with 9 bases between. This CDR3 spans 14 amino acids. CDR1 and CDR2 from the germline V gene are SNHLY and FYNNEI. This sample was taken from a study of blood T cell repertoires in COVID-19. Study in general: Acute-phase and convalescent COVID-19 samples originated in the United States, Italy and Spain. Sample material is recorded as cDNA or gDNA derived from T cells, B-cell-depleted T cells, or PBMCs.

The material sequenced was peripheral blood. The TCR comes from a man between 45 and 60 years old with acute or convalescent COVID-19. V usage is TRBV2 and J usage is TRBJ1-2; D remains unclear. The CDR3 here is CASSEVPGDYGYTF. In DNA form, the CDR3 reads TGTGCCAGCAGTGAAGTGCCCGGGGACTATGGCTACACCTTC.